This T cell receptor (beta chain) was obtained from a study of CD8 T cells in ankylosing spondylitis. Whole-study findings and limits: Reportedly, matched ankylosing spondylitis synovial fluid was significantly enriched for disease-linked clones. For ankylosing spondylitis blood, a TCR beta motif of eight or nine highly homologous variants appeared characteristic.

This clonotype was counted ten times or more. No antigen is known for it. From the 5' RACE reads, TCRdb called clonotypes with MiXCR, one entry per CDR3 protein. Here the sample spans some 71,000 distinct CDR3 sequences, about 5.4% being singletons. With V trimmed by 3 bases and J by 5 bases, 11 bases remained unmatched. The germline CDR1 and CDR2 sequences are DFQATT and SNEGSKA (reference sequence). This CDR3 has 16 residues. The receptor was derived from a male donor with ankylosing spondylitis or in good health (not recorded which). The sequencing sample was made of blood, either unsorted or a sorted T cell fraction (not recorded which). This rearrangement joins TRBV20-1 to TRBJ2-1; TRBD2 agrees at 9 bases. The CDR3 region is CSASVASGKPNNEQFF. The CDR3 DNA sequence: TGCAGTGCTAGCGTCGCTAGCGGGAAACCAAACAATGAGCAGTTCTTC.